This is a list of T cell receptor beta chains from one sample in a study of sequential checkpoint blockade in melanoma. TCRdb's copy holds only in-frame clones and misses some; the assay was immunoSEQ multiplex PCR. Altogether 3,200 or so clones are present, roughly 17% being singletons, with the ten largest covering less than 25%. Sequencing was performed on tumor tissue (inferred from file names), taken from a patient given nivolumab and ipilimumab in sequence. The receptors originated from a human donor with melanoma. Both conserved end residues are part of each CDR3. The D gene is left open where the match is weak. The size entry is marked missing in some rows and otherwise reads once, few, many or a size class.

>TRBD1|TRBV5-1|TRBJ2-5|-
CASSLGGTGRPETQYF
TGCGCCAGCAGTCTGGGGGGGACAGGGCGACCAGAGACCCAGTACTTC
>-|TRBV28|TRBJ2-1|few
CASSSTEGPYNEQFF
TGTGCCAGCAGTAGTACAGAAGGTCCCTACAATGAGCAGTTCTTC
>-|TRBV6-7|TRBJ1-1|-
CASSSDTEAFF
TGTGCCAGCTCGTCGGACACTGAAGCTTTCTTT
>-|TRBV28|TRBJ1-4|few
CASRSGGTNEKLFF
TGTGCCAGCAGGTCCGGTGGAACTAATGAAAAACTGTTTTTT
>-|TRBV6-8|TRBJ2-5|few
CASSGGLGLVETQYF
TGTGCCAGCAGTGGGGGACTCGGGTTGGTGGAGACCCAGTACTTC
>TRBD1|TRBV4-1|TRBJ2-3|-
CASSQTGGTDTQYF
TGCGCCAGCAGCCAGACAGGGGGCACAGATACGCAGTATTTT
>TRBD1|TRBV6-8|TRBJ1-1|few
CASNLQGSTEAFF
TGTGCCAGCAACCTACAGGGGTCCACTGAAGCTTTCTTT
>-|TRBV6-8|TRBJ1-1|few
CASSYLDGGAFF
TGTGCCAGCAGTTATCTCGATGGTGGGGCTTTCTTT
>-|TRBV28|TRBJ2-7|few
CASSSHDRPSDEQYF
TGTGCCAGCAGTTCTCATGACAGGCCTTCGGACGAGCAGTACTTC
>-|TRBV28|TRBJ1-6|medium-sized
CASSDPLRGNNSPLHF
TGTGCCAGCAGCGACCCTTTGCGGGGGAATAATTCACCCCTCCACTTT
>TRBD1|TRBV9|TRBJ1-3|few
CASSARDRTFFF
TGTGCCAGCAGCGCCCGGGACAGGACCTTTTTTTTT
>-|TRBV12-5|TRBJ2-1|few
CASGSGYEQFF
TGTGCCAGCGGCTCAGGCTATGAGCAGTTCTTC
>TRBD2|TRBV9|TRBJ2-5|-
CASSSNLPGGETQYF
TGTGCCAGCAGCTCCAACCTGCCGGGGGGGGAGACCCAGTACTTC
>-|TRBV9|TRBJ2-1|few
CASSPIPRPRPEQFF
TGTGCCAGCAGCCCCATCCCGCGACCCCGGCCGGAGCAGTTCTTC
>-|TRBV6-8|TRBJ1-2|medium-sized
CASSYSTVGAGSYTF
TGTGCCAGCAGTTACTCGACCGTAGGAGCCGGGAGCTACACCTTC
>TRBD1|TRBV11-3|TRBJ2-3|many
CASSSGQGGDTQYF
TGTGCCAGCAGCTCGGGACAGGGTGGAGATACGCAGTATTTT
>-|TRBV28|TRBJ1-4|few
CASSHDREKLFF
TGTGCCAGCAGTCACGACCGTGAAAAACTGTTTTTT
>TRBD1|TRBV12-5|TRBJ1-1|-
CASGLVLQGELVMNTEAFF
TGTGCTAGTGGTTTGGTACTACAGGGGGAGCTAGTCATGAACACTGAAGCTTTCTTT
>-|TRBV9|TRBJ1-2|-
CASSGDGSNYGYTF
TGTGCCAGCAGCGGTGACGGTTCCAACTATGGCTACACCTTC
>TRBD1|TRBV29-1|TRBJ1-5|-
CSVRTGNQPQHF
TGCAGCGTTCGGACAGGGAATCAGCCCCAGCATTTT
>TRBD1|TRBV6-8|TRBJ1-3|medium-sized
CASGGLLTGVGNTIYF
TGTGCCAGCGGGGGGCTTTTGACAGGGGTTGGAAACACCATATATTTT
>-|TRBV9|TRBJ2-7|-
CASSPQGAPYEQYF
TGTGCCAGCAGCCCACAGGGTGCCCCCTACGAGCAGTACTTC
>-|TRBV18|TRBJ1-1|-
CASSPRGRGTEAFF
TGTGCCAGCTCACCTCGAGGAAGGGGCACTGAAGCTTTCTTT
>-|TRBV10-3|TRBJ2-3|few
CAISEFGIGDTQYF
TGTGCCATCAGTGAGTTTGGTATAGGCGATACGCAGTATTTT
>-|TRBV6-8|TRBJ2-5|few
CASSYQGRQETQYF
TGTGCCAGCAGTTATCAGGGACGACAAGAGACCCAGTACTTC
>-|TRBV11-3|TRBJ1-5|-
CASSFAGKGQPQHF
TGTGCCAGCAGCTTCGCGGGGAAAGGTCAGCCCCAGCATTTT
>-|TRBV28|TRBJ1-3|few
CASSTPGYSGNTIYF
TGTGCCAGTAGCACCCCTGGGTACTCTGGAAACACCATATATTTT
>-|TRBV19|TRBJ1-1|-
CASSIDQNTEAFF
TGTGCCAGTAGTATAGATCAGAACACTGAAGCTTTCTTT
>-|TRBV9|TRBJ2-1|few
CATAGTSYNEQFF
TGTGCCACAGCGGGCACCTCCTACAATGAGCAGTTCTTC
>-|TRBV11-3|TRBJ1-2|many
CASSLGGPASGYTF
TGTGCCAGCAGCTTAGGGGGTCCAGCCAGTGGCTACACCTTC
>TRBD1|TRBV25-1|TRBJ1-3|few
CASRPPGQGKNTIYF
TGTGCCAGCAGACCCCCGGGACAGGGTAAAAACACCATATATTTT
>-|TRBV19|TRBJ1-1|large
CASSIVSGDTEAFF
TGTGCCAGTAGTATCGTTTCGGGGGACACTGAAGCTTTCTTT
>-|TRBV6-8|TRBJ2-3|medium-sized
CASSYPAQGADTQYF
TGTGCCAGCAGTTACCCGGCCCAGGGAGCAGATACGCAGTATTTT
>-|TRBV15|TRBJ1-1|few
CATSRGAEWGNTEAFF
TGTGCCACCAGCAGAGGGGCCGAGTGGGGGAACACTGAAGCTTTCTTT
>-|TRBV11-3|TRBJ1-3|medium-sized
CASSLVGLPNTIYF
TGTGCCAGCAGCTTGGTAGGGCTGCCGAACACCATATATTTT
>TRBD1|TRBV11-3|TRBJ2-2|many
CASSLGYRGDGELFF
TGTGCCAGCAGCTTAGGGTACAGGGGCGACGGGGAGCTGTTTTTT
>-|TRBV5-1|TRBJ1-4|-
CASSREMGAYNQLFF
TGCGCCAGCAGCCGGGAGATGGGGGCCTACAACCAACTGTTTTTT
>-|TRBV5-1|TRBJ1-1|-
CASSSALGGATEAFF
TGCGCCAGCAGCTCCGCACTGGGGGGAGCGACTGAAGCTTTCTTT
>-|TRBV28|TRBJ1-3|medium-sized
CASSLTGGNTIYF
TGTGCCAGCAGTTTAACAGGTGGAAACACCATATATTTT
>TRBD2|TRBV11-3|TRBJ2-1|many
CASSLVASGGTEQFF
TGTGCCAGCAGCTTGGTTGCTAGCGGGGGTACTGAGCAGTTCTTC
>-|TRBV6-8|TRBJ2-2|medium-sized
CASSYNKDDWSGELFF
TGTGCCAGCAGTTACAATAAGGACGATTGGTCCGGGGAGCTGTTTTTT
>-|TRBV23-1|TRBJ2-3|few
CASKDLSGDTQYF
TGCGCCAGCAAGGACCTTTCGGGAGATACGCAGTATTTT